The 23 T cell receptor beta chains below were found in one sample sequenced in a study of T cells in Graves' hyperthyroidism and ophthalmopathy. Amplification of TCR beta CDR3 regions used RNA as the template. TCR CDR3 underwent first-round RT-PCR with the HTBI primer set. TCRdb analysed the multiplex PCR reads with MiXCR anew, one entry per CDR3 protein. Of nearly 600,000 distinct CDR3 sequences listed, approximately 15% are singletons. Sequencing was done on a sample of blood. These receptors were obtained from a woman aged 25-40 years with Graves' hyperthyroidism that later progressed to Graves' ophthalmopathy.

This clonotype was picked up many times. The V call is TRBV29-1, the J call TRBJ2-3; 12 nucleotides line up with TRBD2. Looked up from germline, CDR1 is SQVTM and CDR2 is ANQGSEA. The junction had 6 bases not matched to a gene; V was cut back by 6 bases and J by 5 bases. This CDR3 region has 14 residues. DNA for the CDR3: TGCAGCGTCGGCGGGACTAGCGGGCAAGATACGCAGTATTTT. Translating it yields CSVGGTSGQDTQYF.

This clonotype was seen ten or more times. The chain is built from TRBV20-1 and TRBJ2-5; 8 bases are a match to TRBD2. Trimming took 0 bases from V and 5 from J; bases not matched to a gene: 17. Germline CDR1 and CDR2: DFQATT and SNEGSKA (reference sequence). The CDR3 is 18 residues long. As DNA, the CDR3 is TGCAGTGCTAGAGACGGCGGGCTAGCGGGTTGGAACGCGGAGACCCAGTACTTC. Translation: CSARDGGLAGWNAETQYF.

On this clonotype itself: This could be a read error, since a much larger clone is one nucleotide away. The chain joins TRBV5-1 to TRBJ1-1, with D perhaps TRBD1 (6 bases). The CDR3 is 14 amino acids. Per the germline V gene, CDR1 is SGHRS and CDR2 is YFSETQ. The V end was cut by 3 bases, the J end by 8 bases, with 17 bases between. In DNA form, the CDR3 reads TGCGCCAGCAGCTGGGGACGGGACACCGGGGAAGCTTTCTTT. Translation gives CASSWGRDTGEAFF.

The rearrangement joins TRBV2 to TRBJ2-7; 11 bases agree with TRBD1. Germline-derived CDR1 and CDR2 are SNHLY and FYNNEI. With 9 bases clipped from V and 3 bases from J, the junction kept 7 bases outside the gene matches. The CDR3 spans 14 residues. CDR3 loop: CASLAGTGGYEQYF. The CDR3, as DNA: TGTGCCAGTCTAGCCGGGACAGGGGGCTACGAGCAGTACTTC.

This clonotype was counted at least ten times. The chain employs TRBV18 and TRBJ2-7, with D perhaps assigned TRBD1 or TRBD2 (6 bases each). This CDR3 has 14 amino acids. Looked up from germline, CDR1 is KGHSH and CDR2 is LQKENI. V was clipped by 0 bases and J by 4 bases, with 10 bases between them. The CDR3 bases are TGTGCCAGCTCACCACCTACAGGGAGGTACGAGCAGTACTTC. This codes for CASSPPTGRYEQYF.

Here the CDR3 DNA reads TGTGCCAGCAGGGACAGGGGGGAGGTTAGCACTGAAGCTTTCTTT. This sequence encodes CASRDRGEVSTEAFF. The chain couples TRBV2 to TRBJ1-1, with TRBD1 matching 10 bases. V dropped 6 bases and J dropped 4; count of bases not matched to a gene: 8. The V gene's germline CDR1 is SNHLY and CDR2 FYNNEI. The CDR3 covers 15 residues.

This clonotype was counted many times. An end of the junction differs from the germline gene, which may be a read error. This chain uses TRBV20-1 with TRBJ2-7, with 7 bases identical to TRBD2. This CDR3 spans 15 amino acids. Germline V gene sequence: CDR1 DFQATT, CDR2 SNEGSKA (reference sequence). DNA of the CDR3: TGCAGTGCCAGAGGGTTAGGGGAGGGCCGGTACGAGCAGTACTTC. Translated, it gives CSARGLGEGRYEQYF.

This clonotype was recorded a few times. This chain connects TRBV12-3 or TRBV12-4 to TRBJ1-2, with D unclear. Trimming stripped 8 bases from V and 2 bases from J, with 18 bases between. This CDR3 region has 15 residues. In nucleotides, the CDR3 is TGTGCCAGCGCGGGTTGGACGGAAGCCAACTATGGCTACACCTTC. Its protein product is CASAGWTEANYGYTF.

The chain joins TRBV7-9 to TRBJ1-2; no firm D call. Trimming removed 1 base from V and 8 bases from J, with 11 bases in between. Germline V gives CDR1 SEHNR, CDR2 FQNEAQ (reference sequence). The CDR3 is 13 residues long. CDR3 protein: CASSLGSLDGYTF. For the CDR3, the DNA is TGTGCCAGCAGCTTAGGTTCCCTTGACGGCTACACCTTC.

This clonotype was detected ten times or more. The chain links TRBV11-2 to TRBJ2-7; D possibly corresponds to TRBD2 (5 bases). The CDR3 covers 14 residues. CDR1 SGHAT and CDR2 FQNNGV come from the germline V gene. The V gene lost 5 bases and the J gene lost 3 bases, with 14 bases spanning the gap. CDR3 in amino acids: CASSGAGVDYEQYF. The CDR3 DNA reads TGTGCCAGCAGCGGCGCCGGGGTGGACTACGAGCAGTACTTC.

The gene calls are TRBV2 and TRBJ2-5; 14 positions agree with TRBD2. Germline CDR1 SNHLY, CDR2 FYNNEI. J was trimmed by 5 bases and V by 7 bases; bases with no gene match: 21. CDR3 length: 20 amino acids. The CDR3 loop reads CASTSPGTSGSVSAGETQYF. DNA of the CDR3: TGTGCCAGCACCTCCCCCGGGACTAGCGGGAGCGTCTCGGCGGGCGAGACCCAGTACTTC. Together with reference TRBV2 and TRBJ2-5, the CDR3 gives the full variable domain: EPEVTQTPSHQVTQMGQEVILRCVPISNHLYFYWYRQILGQKVEFLVSFYNNEISEKSEIFDDQFSVERPDGSNFTLKIRSTKLEDSAMYFCASTSPGTSGSVSAGETQYFGPGTRLLVL.

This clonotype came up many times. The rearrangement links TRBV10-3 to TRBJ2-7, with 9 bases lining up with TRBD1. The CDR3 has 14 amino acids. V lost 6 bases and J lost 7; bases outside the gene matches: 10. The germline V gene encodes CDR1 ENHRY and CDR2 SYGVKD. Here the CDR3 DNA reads TGTGCCATCAGGGGGGGGACAGGGAACGGTGAGCAGTACTTC. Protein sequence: CAIRGGTGNGEQYF.

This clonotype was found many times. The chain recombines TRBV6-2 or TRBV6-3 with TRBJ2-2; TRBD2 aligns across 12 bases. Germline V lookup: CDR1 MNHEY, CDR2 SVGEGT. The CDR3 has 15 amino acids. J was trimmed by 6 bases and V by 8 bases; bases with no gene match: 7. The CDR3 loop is CASSRLAGAAGELFF. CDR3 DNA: TGTGCCAGCTCTAGACTAGCGGGAGCTGCCGGGGAGCTGTTTTTT.

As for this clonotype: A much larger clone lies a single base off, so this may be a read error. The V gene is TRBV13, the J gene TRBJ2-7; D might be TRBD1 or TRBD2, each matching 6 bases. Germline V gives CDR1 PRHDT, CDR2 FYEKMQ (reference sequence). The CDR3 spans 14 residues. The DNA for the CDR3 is TGTACCAGCTTAAGAGGGGGGAGCTCCTACGAGCAGTACTTC. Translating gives CTSLRGGSSYEQYF.

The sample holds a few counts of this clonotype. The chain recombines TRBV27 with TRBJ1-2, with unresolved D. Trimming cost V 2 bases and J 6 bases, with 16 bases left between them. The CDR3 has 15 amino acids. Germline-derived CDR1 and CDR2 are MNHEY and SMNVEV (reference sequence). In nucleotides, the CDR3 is TGTGCCAGCAGTTTAAGCCAGGCCCTAGAAGATGGCTACACCTTC. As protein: CASSLSQALEDGYTF.

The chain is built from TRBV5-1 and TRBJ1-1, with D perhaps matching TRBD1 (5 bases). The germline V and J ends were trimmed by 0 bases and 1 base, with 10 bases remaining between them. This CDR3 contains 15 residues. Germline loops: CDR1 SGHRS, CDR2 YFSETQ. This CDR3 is CASSLAQGENTEAFF. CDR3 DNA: TGCGCCAGCAGCTTGGCCCAAGGGGAGAACACTGAAGCTTTCTTT.

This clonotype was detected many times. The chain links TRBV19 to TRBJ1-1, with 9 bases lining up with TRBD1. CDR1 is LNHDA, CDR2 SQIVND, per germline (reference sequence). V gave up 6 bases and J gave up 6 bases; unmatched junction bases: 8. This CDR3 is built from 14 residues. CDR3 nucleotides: TGTGCCAGTAGGGGAGACAGGGGGTTGGCTGAAGCTTTCTTT. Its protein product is CASRGDRGLAEAFF.

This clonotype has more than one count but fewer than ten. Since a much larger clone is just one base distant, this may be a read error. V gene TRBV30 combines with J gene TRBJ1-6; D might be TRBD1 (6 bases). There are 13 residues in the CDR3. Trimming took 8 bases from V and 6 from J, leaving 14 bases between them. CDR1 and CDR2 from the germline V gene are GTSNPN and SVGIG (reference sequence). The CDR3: CARTGQINSPLHF. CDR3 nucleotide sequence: TGTGCCCGGACCGGACAGATTAATTCACCCCTCCACTTT.

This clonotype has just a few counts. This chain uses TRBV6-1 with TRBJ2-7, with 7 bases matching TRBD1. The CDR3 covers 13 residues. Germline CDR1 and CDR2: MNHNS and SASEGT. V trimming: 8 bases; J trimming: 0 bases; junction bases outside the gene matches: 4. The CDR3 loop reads CASGQALSYEQYF. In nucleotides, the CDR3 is TGTGCCAGCGGACAGGCCCTCTCCTACGAGCAGTACTTC.

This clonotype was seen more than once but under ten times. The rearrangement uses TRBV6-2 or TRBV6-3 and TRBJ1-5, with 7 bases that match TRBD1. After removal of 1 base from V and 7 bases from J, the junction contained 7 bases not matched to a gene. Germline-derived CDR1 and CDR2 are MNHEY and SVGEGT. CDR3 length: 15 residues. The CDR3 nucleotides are TGTGCCAGCAGTTACTTCAACAGGGGAGACCAGCCCCAGCATTTT. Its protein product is CASSYFNRGDQPQHF.

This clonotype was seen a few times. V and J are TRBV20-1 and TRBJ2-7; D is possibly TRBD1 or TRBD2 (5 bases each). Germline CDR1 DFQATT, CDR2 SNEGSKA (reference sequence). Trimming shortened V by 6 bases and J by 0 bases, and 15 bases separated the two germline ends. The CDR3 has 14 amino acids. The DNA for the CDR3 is TGCAGTGCACCGGGACCTTTGAGCTCCTACGAGCAGTACTTC. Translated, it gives CSAPGPLSSYEQYF.

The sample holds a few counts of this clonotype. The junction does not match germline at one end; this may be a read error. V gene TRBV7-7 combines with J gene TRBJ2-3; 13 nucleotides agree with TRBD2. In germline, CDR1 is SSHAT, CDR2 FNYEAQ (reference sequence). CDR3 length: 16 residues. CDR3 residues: CASSLLAGGESDTQYF. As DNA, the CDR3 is TGTGCTAGCAGCTTACTAGCGGGAGGGGAATCAGATACGCAGTATTTT.

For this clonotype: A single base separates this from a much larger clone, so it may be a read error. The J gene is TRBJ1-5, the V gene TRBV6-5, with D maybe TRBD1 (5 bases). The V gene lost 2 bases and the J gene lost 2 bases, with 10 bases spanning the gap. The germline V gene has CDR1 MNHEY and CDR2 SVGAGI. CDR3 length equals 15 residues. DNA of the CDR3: TGTGCCAGCAGTTACCCATCCAGGGGCAATCAGCCCCAGCATTTT. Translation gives CASSYPSRGNQPQHF.